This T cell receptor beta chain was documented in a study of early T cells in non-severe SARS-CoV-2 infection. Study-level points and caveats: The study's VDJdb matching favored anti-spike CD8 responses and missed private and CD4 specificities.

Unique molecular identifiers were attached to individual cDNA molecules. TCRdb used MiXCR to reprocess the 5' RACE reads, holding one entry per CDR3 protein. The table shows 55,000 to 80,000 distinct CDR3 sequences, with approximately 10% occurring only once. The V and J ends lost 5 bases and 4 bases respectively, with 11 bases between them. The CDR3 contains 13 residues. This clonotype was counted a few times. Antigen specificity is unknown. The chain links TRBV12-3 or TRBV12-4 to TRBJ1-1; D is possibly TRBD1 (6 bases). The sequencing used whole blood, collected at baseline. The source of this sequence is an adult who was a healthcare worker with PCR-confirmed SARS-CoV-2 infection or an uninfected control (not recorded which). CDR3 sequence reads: CASSLLQGTEAFF. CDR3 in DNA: TGTGCCAGCAGTCTCCTACAGGGCACTGAAGCTTTCTTT.